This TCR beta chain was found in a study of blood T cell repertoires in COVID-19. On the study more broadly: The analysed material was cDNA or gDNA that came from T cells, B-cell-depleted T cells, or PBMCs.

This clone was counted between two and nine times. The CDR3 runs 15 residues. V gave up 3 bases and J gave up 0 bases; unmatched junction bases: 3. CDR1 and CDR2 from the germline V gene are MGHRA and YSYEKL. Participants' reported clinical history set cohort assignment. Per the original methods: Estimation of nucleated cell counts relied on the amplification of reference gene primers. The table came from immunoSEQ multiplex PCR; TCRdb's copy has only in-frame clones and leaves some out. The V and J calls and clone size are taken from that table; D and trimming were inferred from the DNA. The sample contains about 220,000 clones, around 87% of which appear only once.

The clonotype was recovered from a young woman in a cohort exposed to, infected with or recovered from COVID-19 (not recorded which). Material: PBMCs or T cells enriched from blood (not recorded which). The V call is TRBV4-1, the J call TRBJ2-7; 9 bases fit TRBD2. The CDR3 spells CASSQSGGNSYEQYF. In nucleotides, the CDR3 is TGCGCCAGCAGCCAGAGCGGGGGGAACTCCTACGAGCAGTACTTC.